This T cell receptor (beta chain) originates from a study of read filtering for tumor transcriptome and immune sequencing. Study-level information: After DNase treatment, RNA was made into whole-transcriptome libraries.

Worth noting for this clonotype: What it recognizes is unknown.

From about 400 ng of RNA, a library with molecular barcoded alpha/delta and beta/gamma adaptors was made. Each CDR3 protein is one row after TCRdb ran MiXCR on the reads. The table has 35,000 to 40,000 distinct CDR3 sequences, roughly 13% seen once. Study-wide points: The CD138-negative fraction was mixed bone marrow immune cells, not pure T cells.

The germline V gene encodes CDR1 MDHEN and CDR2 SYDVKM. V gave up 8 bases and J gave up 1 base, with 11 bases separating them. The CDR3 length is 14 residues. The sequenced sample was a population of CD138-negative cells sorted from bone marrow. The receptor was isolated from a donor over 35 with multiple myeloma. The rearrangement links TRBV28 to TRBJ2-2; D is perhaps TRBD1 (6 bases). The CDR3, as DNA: TGTGCCAGCGGTTCGACAGGGAACACCGGGGAGCTGTTTTTT. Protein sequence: CASGSTGNTGELFF. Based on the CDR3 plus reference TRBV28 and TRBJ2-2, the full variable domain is DVKVTQSSRYLVKRTGEKVFLECVQDMDHENMFWYRQDPGLGLRLIYFSYDVKMKEKGDIPEGYSVSREKKERFSLILESASTNQTSMYLCASGSTGNTGELFFGEGSRLTVL.